This T cell receptor beta chain is drawn from a study of T cell responses to AZD1222 COVID-19 vaccine. Germline V gives CDR1 LNHDA, CDR2 SQIVND (reference sequence). The CDR3 runs 15 residues. V trimming: 3 bases; J trimming: 6 bases; junction bases outside the gene matches: 8. Findings and caveats of the study: Vaccine-related CD4 TCRs covered spike, predominating at 160-218 and 743-854.

Generated by immunoSEQ multiplex PCR, the TCRdb table keeps only in-frame clones and is missing some. The repertoire consists of approximately 170,000 clones, with 92% occurring once and the leading ten covering more than 1%. Concerning this clone itself: Its antigen is still unknown.

This receptor was obtained from an adult who received the AZD1222 COVID-19 vaccine. V gene TRBV19 combines with J gene TRBJ1-1; 9 bases fit TRBD1. The sequenced sample was peripheral blood, obtained 28 days after the second AZD1222 dose. The DNA of the CDR3 is TGTGCCAGTAGTATGGGCGGACAGGGGAAGGCTGAAGCTTTCTTT. This gives the protein CASSMGGQGKAEAFF.